A single sample gave rise to the 2 T cell receptor beta chains below, sequenced in a study of blood T cell repertoires in COVID-19. Here immunoSEQ multiplex PCR was the method, and the copy in TCRdb shows in-frame clones only, minus some. The sample lists some 150,000 clones, 87% occurring once. Material: peripheral blood. Every receptor here comes from a man aged 45-65 years who had recovered from COVID-19.

J is TRBJ1-3 and V is TRBV5-8, with D maybe TRBD1 (6 bases). The V gene lost 1 base and the J gene lost 2 bases, with 7 bases spanning the gap. Germline V lookup: CDR1 SGHTS, CDR2 YDEGEE. The CDR3 contains 14 residues. The CDR3 coding sequence is TGTGCCAGCAGCTTGTACAGGGCTGGAAACACCATATATTTT. Translated: CASSLYRAGNTIYF. The full variable domain, completed using reference TRBV5-8 and TRBJ1-3, is EAGVTQSPTHLIKTRGQQATLRCSPISGHTSVYWYQQALGLGLQFLLWYDEGEERNRGNFPPRFSGRQFPNYSSELNVNALELEDSALYLCASSLYRAGNTIYFGEGSWLTVV.

The genes are TRBV5-1 and TRBJ1-2, with 9 nucleotides matching TRBD1. The junction had 6 bases not matched to a gene; V was cut back by 0 bases and J by 0 bases. This CDR3 region has 17 residues. From germline, CDR1 is SGHRS and CDR2 YFSETQ. Written as DNA, the CDR3 is TGCGCCAGCAGCTTGGTGGGACAGGGATTCGCTAACTATGGCTACACCTTC. This translates into CASSLVGQGFANYGYTF. Combining the CDR3 with reference TRBV5-1 and TRBJ1-2 gives the whole variable domain KAGVTQTPRYLIKTRGQQVTLSCSPISGHRSVSWYQQTPGQGLQFLFEYFSETQRNKGNFPGRFSGRQFSNSRSEMNVSTLELGDSALYLCASSLVGQGFANYGYTFGSGTRLTVV.